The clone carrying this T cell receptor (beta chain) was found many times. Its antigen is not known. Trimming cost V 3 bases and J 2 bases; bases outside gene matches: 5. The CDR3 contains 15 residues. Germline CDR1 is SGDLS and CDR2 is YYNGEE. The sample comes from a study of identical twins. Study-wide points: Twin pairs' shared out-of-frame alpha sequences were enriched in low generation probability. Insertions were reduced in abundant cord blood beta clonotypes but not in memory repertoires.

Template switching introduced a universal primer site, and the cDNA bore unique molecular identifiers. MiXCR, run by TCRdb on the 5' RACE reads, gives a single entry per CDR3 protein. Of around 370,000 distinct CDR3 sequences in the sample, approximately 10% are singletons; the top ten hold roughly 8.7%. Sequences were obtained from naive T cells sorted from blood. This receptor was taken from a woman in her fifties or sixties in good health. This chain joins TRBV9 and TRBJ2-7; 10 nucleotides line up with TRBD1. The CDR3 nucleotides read TGTGCCAGCAGCGCTGGGGACAGGGGCCCCTACGAGCAGTACTTC. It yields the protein CASSAGDRGPYEQYF.